Shown below are 17 T cell receptor beta chains from a single sample sequenced in a study of PD-1 blockade in mismatch repair-deficient tumors. Profiled with immunoSEQ multiplex PCR; TCRdb holds only in-frame clones, not every one. The sample lists 100,000 to 150,000 clones; about nine tenths were seen once. Source: peripheral blood, taken 72 weeks after starting pembrolizumab. The source is an adult with mismatch repair-deficient cancer.

The rearrangement uses TRBV4-3 and TRBJ2-5; D is possibly TRBD1 or TRBD2 (5 bases each). The CDR3 extends over 16 amino acids. V was shortened by 2 bases and J by 2 bases, with 15 bases between the two germline ends. The V gene's germline CDR1 is LGHNA and CDR2 YSLEER. CDR3: CASSQISGATQETQYF. CDR3 sequence (DNA): TGCGCCAGCAGCCAAATTTCCGGGGCAACACAAGAGACCCAGTACTTC.

The CDR3 here is CASRKGDIQYF. The CDR3 nucleotides read TGTGCCAGCAGGAAGGGGGACATTCAGTACTTC. The chain is built from TRBV6-5 and TRBJ2-4; a possible D gene is TRBD1 (6 bases). This CDR3 has 11 residues. V was cut by 6 bases and J by 8 bases, with 8 bases left in between. Per the germline V gene, CDR1 is MNHEY and CDR2 is SVGAGI.

V and J are TRBV27 and TRBJ2-1; TRBD1 aligns across 7 bases. The ends lost 6 bases at V and 2 bases at J; junction bases unmatched: 10. The germline V gene encodes CDR1 MNHEY and CDR2 SMNVEV (reference sequence). This CDR3 spans 16 amino acids. The CDR3 is CASRGDSDRAYNEQFF. DNA of the CDR3: TGTGCCAGCAGGGGGGATAGCGACAGGGCCTACAATGAGCAGTTCTTC.

The genes are TRBV12-1 and TRBJ2-5; the table's D call of TRBD2 was not tested on the DNA. TRBV12-1 is assigned pseudogene status. The CDR3 runs to 14 residues. The CDR3 here is CASSVPAGVETQYF. The DNA for the CDR3 is TGTGCCAGCAGCGTACCAGCGGGAGTTGAGACCCAGTACTTC.

CDR3 in DNA: TGTGCCATCAGTGAGACGACAGGGTTGAACACTGAAGCTTTCTTT. It translates to CAISETTGLNTEAFF. The V call is TRBV10-3, the J call TRBJ1-1; 7 bases match TRBD1. V was pared by 2 bases and J by 0 bases, with 3 bases of the junction left unmatched. In germline, CDR1 is ENHRY, CDR2 SYGVKD. This CDR3 region has 15 residues.

This clone is deemed medium-sized (0.01 to 0.1%). The V and J genes are TRBV7-3 and TRBJ2-3, with D uncertain. The CDR3 covers 13 residues. Per the germline V gene, CDR1 is SGHTA and CDR2 is FQGTGA. The V and J ends lost 8 bases and 0 bases respectively, with 9 bases between them. The chain's CDR3 is CASQALSTDTQYF. For the CDR3, the DNA is TGTGCCAGCCAAGCTTTGAGCACAGATACGCAGTATTTT.

The V call is TRBV2, the J call TRBJ2-3; D not certain. This CDR3 has 12 amino acids. The V gene's germline CDR1 is SNHLY and CDR2 FYNNEI. The germline V and J ends were trimmed by 6 bases and 9 bases, with 13 bases remaining between them. CDR3 region: CASSVGFSTQYF. The CDR3 coding sequence is TGTGCCAGCAGCGTTGGCTTTAGCACGCAGTATTTT.

This rearrangement joins TRBV21-1 to TRBJ1-5. TRBV21-1 is termed a pseudogene. The CDR3 length is 16 residues. The CDR3 loop reads CASSNPHRYSNQPQHF. CDR3 nucleotides: TGTGCCAGCAGCAATCCTCATAGGTATAGCAATCAGCCCCAGCATTTT.

The chain combines TRBV4-1 with TRBJ2-7; the D gene is possibly TRBD1 (5 bases). V was cut by 0 bases and J by 7 bases, with 13 bases left in between. The CDR3 length is 14 residues. CDR1 MGHRA and CDR2 YSYEKL come from the germline V gene. The CDR3 sequence: CASSQETGAREQYF. The CDR3 coding sequence is TGCGCCAGCAGCCAAGAAACAGGAGCTCGGGAGCAGTACTTC.

This clone was observed once. The V call is TRBV29-1, the J call TRBJ2-7; 7 bases are a match to TRBD2. This CDR3 region has 13 residues. V lost 8 bases and J lost 6; bases outside the gene matches: 13. In germline, CDR1 is SQVTM, CDR2 ANQGSEA. The CDR3 sequence: CSSSSAGRAEQYF. In DNA form, the CDR3 reads TGCAGCTCCTCCTCGGCGGGGAGGGCCGAGCAGTACTTC.

The rearrangement joins TRBV27 to TRBJ2-7; no clear D. Germline V CDR1 and CDR2: MNHEY, SMNVEV (reference sequence). This CDR3 has 14 amino acids. V lost 6 bases and J 3 bases, leaving 15 bases between the germline ends. The DNA for the CDR3 is TGTGCCAGCAGGCCAGGCAATAGCATCTACGAGCAGTACTTC. Amino acid sequence: CASRPGNSIYEQYF.

V gene TRBV4-1 combines with J gene TRBJ2-1; D remains unclear. The germline CDR1 and CDR2 sequences are MGHRA and YSYEKL. The CDR3 is made up of 17 amino acids. V lost 0 bases to trimming and J lost 5 bases, with 17 bases between them. The CDR3 DNA is TGCGCCAGCAGCCAAGATATGATCCGGGTTATAAACAATGAGCAGTTCTTC. Translating gives CASSQDMIRVINNEQFF.

The chain has TRBV27 and TRBJ2-7, with 9 nucleotides matching TRBD2. Germline V gives CDR1 MNHEY, CDR2 SMNVEV (reference sequence). V shed 1 base and J 5 bases; nucleotides not matched to a gene: 12. There are 17 residues in the CDR3. CDR3 amino acids: CASSLLDPRTSADEQYF. CDR3 nucleotides: TGTGCCAGCAGTTTATTAGACCCTAGGACTAGCGCCGACGAGCAGTACTTC.

V and J are TRBV10-3 and TRBJ2-2; a possible D gene is TRBD2 (6 bases). The germline gives CDR1 ENHRY, CDR2 SYGVKD. This CDR3 is built from 16 residues. V was cut by 1 base and J by 1 base, with 10 bases left in between. The DNA of the CDR3 is TGTGCCATCAGTGAGTTTTGGGACTTGAACACCGGGGAGCTGTTTTTT. Its translation: CAISEFWDLNTGELFF.

The chain combines TRBV4-1 with TRBJ1-1; TRBD1 is a possible D gene (5 bases). V was shortened by 0 bases and J by 7 bases, with 12 bases between the two germline ends. The CDR3 extends over 14 amino acids. Germline CDR1 MGHRA, CDR2 YSYEKL. CDR3 region: CASSQDRGASEAFF. CDR3 coding DNA: TGCGCCAGCAGCCAAGATCGAGGGGCCAGTGAAGCTTTCTTT.

J is TRBJ2-5 and V is TRBV5-1, with D maybe TRBD2 (5 bases). Germline CDR1 is SGHRS and CDR2 is YFSETQ. V lost 4 bases and J 0 bases, leaving 13 bases between the germline ends. The CDR3 consists of 15 residues. The CDR3 coding sequence is TGCGCCAGCAGCCCGCGCCAGCGGCACCAAGAGACCCAGTACTTC. This encodes CASSPRQRHQETQYF.

In this sample, this clone turned up once. The chain is built from TRBV9 and TRBJ2-1, with TRBD2 matching 13 bases. This CDR3 comprises 15 residues. Germline lookup yields CDR1 SGDLS and CDR2 YYNGEE. J lost 9 bases, V lost 4 bases, and 7 bases had no gene match. CDR3 in amino acids: CASSTTSGRAGEQFF. The CDR3 region has the DNA TGTGCCAGCAGCACCACTAGCGGGAGGGCCGGTGAGCAGTTCTTC.